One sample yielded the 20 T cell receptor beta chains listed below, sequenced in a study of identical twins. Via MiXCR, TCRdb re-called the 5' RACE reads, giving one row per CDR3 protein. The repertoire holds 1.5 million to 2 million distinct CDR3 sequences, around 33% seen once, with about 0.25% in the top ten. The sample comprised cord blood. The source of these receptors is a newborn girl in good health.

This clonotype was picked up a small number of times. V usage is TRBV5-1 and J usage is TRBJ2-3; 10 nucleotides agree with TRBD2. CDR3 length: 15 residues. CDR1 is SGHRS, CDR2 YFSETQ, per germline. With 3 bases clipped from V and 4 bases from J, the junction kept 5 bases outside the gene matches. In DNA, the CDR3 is TGCGCCAGCAGCTGGAGCGGGGGGGTCGCAGATACGCAGTATTTT. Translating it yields CASSWSGGVADTQYF.

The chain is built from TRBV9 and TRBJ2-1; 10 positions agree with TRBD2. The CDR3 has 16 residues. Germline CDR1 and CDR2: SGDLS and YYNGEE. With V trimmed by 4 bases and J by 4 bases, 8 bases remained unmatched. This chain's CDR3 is CASSPEASGSYNEQFF. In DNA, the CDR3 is TGTGCCAGCAGCCCAGAAGCTAGCGGGAGTTACAATGAGCAGTTCTTC.

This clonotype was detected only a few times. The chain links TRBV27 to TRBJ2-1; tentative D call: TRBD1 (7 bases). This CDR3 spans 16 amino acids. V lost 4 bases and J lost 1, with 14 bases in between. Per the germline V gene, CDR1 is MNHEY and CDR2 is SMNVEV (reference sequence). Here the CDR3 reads CASSSNRGGSYNEQFF. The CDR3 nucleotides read TGTGCCAGCAGTTCAAACAGGGGAGGATCCTACAATGAGCAGTTCTTC.

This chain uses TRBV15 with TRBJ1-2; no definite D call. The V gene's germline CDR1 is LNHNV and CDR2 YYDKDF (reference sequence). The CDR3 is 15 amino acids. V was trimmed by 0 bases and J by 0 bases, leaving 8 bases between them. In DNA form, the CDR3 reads TGTGCCACCAGCAGAGAACGGGGAGCTAACTATGGCTACACCTTC. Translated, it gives CATSRERGANYGYTF.

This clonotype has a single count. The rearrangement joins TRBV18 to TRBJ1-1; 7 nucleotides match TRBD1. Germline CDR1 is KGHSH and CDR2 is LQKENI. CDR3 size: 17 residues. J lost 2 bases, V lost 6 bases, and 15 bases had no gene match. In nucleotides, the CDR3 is TGTGCCAGCTCTAAGGGTTCCGGGGGACAGACCAACACTGAAGCTTTCTTT. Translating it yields CASSKGSGGQTNTEAFF.

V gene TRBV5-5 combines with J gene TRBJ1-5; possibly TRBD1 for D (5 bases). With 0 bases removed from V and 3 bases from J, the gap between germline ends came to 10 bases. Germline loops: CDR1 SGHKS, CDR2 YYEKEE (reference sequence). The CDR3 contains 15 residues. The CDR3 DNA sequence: TGTGCCAGCAGCTTGGGCCCGGGGCCCAATCAGCCCCAGCATTTT. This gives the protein CASSLGPGPNQPQHF. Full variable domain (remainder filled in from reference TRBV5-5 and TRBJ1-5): DAGVTQSPTHLIKTRGQQVTLRCSPISGHKSVSWYQQVLGQGPQFIFQYYEKEERGRGNFPDRFSARQFPNYSSELNVNALLLGDSALYLCASSLGPGPNQPQHFGDGTRLSIL.

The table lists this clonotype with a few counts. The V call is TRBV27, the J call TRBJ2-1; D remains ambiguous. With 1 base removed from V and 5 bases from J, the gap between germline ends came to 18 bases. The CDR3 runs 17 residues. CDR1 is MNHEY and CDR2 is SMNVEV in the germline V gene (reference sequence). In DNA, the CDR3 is TGTGCCAGCAGTTTATACCTCCCATGGTCTCCTGACAATGAGCAGTTCTTC. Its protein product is CASSLYLPWSPDNEQFF.

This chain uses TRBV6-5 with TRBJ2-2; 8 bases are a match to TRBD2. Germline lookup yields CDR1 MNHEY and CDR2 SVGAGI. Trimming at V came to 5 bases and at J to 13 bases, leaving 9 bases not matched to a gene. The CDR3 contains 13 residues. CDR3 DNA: TGTGCCAGCAGTCAAATATCGGGGGGGCCGCTGTTTTTT. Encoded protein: CASSQISGGPLFF.

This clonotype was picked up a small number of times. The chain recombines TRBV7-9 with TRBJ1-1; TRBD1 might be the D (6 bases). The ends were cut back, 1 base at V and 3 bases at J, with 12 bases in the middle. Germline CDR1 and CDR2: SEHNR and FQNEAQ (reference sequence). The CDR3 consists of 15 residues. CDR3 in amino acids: CASSLGRSGDTEAFF. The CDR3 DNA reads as TGTGCCAGCAGCTTAGGCCGTTCAGGGGACACTGAAGCTTTCTTT.

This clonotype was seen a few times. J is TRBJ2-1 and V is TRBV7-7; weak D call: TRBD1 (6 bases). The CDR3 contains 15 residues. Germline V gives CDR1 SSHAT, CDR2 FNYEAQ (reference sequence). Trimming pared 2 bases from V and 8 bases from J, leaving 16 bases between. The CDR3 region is CASSLSRGETHEQFF. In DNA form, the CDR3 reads TGTGCCAGCAGCTTATCCAGGGGCGAGACCCATGAGCAGTTCTTC.

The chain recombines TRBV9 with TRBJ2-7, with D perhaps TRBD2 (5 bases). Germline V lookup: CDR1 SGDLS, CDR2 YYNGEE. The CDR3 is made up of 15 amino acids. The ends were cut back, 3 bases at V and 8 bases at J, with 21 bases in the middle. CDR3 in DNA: TGTGCCAGCAGCGGAGACCCAGCGGATCTACGGAAGCAGTACTTC. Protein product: CASSGDPADLRKQYF. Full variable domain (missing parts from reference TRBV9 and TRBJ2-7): DSGVTQTPKHLITATGQRVTLRCSPRSGDLSVYWYQQSLDQGLQFLIQYYNGEERAKGNILERFSAQQFPDLHSELNLSSLELGDSALYFCASSGDPADLRKQYFGPGTRLTVT.

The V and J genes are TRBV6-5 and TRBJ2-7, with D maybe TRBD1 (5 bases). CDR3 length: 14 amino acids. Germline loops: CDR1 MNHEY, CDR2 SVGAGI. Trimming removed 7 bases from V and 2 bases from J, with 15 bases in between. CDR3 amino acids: CASTQGVRTYEQYF. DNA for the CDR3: TGTGCCAGCACCCAAGGGGTCAGGACCTACGAGCAGTACTTC.

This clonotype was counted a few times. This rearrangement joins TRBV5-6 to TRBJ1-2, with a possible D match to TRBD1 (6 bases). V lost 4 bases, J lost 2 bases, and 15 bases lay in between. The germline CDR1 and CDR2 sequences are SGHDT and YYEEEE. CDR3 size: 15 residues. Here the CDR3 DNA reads TGTGCCAGCAGCGTTGTGGGGGGCAGCAACTATGGCTACACCTTC. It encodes CASSVVGGSNYGYTF.

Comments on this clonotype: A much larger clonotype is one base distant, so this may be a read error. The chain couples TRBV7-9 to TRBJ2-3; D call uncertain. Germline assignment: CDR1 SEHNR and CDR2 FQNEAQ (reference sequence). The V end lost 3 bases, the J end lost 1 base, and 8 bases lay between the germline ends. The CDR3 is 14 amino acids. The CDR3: CASSFVQGTDTQYF. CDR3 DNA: TGTGCCAGCAGCTTCGTCCAGGGCACAGATACGCAGTATTTT.

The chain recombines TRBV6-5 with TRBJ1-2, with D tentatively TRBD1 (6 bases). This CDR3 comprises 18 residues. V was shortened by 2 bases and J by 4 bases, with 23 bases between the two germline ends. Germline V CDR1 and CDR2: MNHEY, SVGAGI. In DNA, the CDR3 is TGTGCCAGCAGTTACCCGCCGGGGGGGCGCGAGTCCCTCTATGGCTACACCTTC. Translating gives CASSYPPGGRESLYGYTF.

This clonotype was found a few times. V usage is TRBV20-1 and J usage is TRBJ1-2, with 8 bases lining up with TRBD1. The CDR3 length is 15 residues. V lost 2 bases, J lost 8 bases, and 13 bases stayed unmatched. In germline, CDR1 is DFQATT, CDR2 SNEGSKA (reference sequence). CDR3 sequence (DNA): TGCAGTGCTAGATCAGACAGGGGACGACTAGGAGGCTACACCTTC. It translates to CSARSDRGRLGGYTF.

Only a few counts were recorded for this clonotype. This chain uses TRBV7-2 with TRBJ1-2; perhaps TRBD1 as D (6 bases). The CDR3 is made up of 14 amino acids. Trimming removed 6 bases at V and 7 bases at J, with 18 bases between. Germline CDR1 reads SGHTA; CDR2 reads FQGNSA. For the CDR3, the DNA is TGTGCCAGCAGTTGGACAAACAGGGACGGTGGCTACACCTTC. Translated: CASSWTNRDGGYTF.

Written as DNA, the CDR3 is TGTGCCAGCAGCCAGGGATCCGGGGGGGCCCTTCACAATGAGCAGTTCTTC. Protein product: CASSQGSGGALHNEQFF. This chain links TRBV3-1 with TRBJ2-1; 8 bases line up with TRBD2. The V segment lost 3 bases and the J segment 5 bases; nucleotides outside the gene matches: 12. Looked up from germline, CDR1 is LGHDT and CDR2 is YNNKEL (reference sequence). The CDR3 runs 17 residues.

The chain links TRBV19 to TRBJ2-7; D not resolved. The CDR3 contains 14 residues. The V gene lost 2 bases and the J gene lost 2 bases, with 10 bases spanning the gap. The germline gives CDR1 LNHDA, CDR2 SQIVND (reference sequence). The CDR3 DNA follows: TGTGCCAGTAGTATAACTACCCATACCTACGAGCAGTACTTC. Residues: CASSITTHTYEQYF.

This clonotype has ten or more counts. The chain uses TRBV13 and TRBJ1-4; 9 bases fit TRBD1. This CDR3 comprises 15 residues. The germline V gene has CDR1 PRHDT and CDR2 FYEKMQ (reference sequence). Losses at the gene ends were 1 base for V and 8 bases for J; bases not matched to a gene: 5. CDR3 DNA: TGTGCCAGCAGCTTAGCGACAGGGGGGAACGAAAAACTGTTTTTT. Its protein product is CASSLATGGNEKLFF.